What follows is one T cell receptor beta chain and its context. As yet, its antigen is unknown. This specimen belongs to a study of T cell clonotyping in hematopoietic cell transplantation. Overall study results and limits: Pathologically expanded recipient clonotypes increased progressively from day 30 to day 180 as diversity fell. No sorting was done, leaving CD4 and CD8 contributions mixed.

The method was immunoSEQ multiplex PCR; TCRdb's version includes in-frame clones alone and lacks a portion of them. Counted here are approximately 44,000 clones, about 95% occurring once; the ten biggest clones make up under 0.95%. The germline V gene has CDR1 MNHEY and CDR2 SMNVEV (reference sequence). V lost 4 bases to trimming and J lost 3 bases, with 16 bases between them. This CDR3 is built from 15 residues. The sequence was collected from a man between 25 and 39 years old in good health. Some clones in this sample may be carry-over from other donors' samples. Sequenced input: peripheral blood mononuclear cells. The chain employs TRBV27 and TRBJ2-7, with D possibly being TRBD1 (7 bases). The CDR3 sequence: CASSSLGGQYYEQYF. The CDR3, as DNA: TGTGCCAGCAGTTCATTGGGGGGACAGTACTACGAGCAGTACTTC.